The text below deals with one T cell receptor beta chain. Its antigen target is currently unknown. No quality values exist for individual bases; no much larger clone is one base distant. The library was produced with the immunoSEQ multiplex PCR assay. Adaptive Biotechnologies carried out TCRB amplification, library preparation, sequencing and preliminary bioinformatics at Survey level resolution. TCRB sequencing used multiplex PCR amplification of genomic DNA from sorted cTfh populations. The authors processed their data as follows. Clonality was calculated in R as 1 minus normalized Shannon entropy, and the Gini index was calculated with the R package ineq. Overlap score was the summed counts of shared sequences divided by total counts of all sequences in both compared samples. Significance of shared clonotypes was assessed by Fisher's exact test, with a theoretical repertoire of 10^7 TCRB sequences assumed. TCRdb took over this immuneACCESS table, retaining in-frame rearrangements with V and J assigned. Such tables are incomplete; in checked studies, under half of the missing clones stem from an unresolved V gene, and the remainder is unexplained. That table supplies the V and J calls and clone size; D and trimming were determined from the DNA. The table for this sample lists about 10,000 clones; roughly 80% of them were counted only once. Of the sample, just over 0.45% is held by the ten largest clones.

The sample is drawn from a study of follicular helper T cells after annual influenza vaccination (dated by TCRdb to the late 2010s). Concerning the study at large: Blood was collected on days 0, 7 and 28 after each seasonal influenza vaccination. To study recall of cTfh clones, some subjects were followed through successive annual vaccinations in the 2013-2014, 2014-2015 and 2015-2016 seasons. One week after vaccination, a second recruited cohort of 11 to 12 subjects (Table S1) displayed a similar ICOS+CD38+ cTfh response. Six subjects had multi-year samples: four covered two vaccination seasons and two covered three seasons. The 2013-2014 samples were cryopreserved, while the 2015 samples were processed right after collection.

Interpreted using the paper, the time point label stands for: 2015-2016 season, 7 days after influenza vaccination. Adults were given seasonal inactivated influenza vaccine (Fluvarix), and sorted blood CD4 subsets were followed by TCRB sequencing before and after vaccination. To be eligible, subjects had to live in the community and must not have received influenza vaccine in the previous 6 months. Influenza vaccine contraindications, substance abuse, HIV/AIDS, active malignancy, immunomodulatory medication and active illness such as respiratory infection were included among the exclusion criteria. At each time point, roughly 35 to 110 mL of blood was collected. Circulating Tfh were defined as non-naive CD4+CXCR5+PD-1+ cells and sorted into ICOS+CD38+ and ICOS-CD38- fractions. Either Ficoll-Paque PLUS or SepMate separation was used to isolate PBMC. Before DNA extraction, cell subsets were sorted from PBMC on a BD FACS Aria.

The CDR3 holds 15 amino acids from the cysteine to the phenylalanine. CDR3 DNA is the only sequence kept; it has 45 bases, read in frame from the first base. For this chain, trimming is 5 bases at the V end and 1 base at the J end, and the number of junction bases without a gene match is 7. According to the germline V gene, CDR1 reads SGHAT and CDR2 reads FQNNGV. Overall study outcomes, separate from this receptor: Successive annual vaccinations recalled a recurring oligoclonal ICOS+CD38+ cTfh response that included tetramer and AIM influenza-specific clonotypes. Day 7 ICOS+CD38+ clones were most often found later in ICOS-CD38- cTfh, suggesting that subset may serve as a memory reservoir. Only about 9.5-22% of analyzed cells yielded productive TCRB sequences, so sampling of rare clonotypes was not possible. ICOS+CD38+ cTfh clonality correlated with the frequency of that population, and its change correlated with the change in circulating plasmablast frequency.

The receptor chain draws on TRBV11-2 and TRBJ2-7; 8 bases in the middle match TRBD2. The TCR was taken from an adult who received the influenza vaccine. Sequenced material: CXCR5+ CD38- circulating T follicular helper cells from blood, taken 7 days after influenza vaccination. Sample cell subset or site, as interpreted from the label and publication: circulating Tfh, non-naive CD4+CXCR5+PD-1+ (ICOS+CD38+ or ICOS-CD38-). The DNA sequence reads TGTGCCAGCAGCCAACAACTAGCGGAGTCCTACGAGCAGTACTTC. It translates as CASSQQLAESYEQYF.